This record looks at one T cell receptor (beta chain) sequence and its context. Its antigen is still unknown. This sample was taken from a study of shared clonotypes between healthy human individuals. Findings and caveats of the study: Sequencing depth was a factor that was expected to affect clonotype sharing among donors.

Across several immunoSEQ plates, the genomic DNA of each subset was split evenly. Authors' methods: Owing to the provision of junction-only sequences devoid of quality scores by immunoSEQ, filtering differed. The repertoire was sequenced with immunoSEQ multiplex PCR; TCRdb's copy has only in-frame clones and lacks some. The DNA gave D and trimming, while V, J and clone size come from that table. The sample contains some 500,000 clones, roughly four fifths of which appear only once. The sequence came from a woman aged 40 to 50 in good health. Some clones in this sample may be carry-over from other donors' samples. Input material: PBMCs.

Here the CDR3 DNA reads TGCAGCGTTGATAGGGGACAGGGGGCTGAGCAGTTCTTC. Translating it yields CSVDRGQGAEQFF. V usage is TRBV29-1 and J usage is TRBJ2-1; 12 bases are a match to TRBD1. After removal of 3 bases from V and 9 bases from J, the junction contained 3 bases not matched to a gene. The CDR3 sequence is 13 residues long. The germline gives CDR1 SQVTM, CDR2 ANQGSEA.